This entry lists 16 T cell receptor beta chains sequenced from one sample in a study of T cell responses to AZD1222 COVID-19 vaccine. TCRdb's table, derived via immunoSEQ multiplex PCR, lists solely in-frame clones and lacks some. The sample has about 76,000 clones, about 88% seen once. The sample was peripheral blood, taken on day 0 of AZD1222 vaccination. These receptors all come from an adult in good health.

This clone occurred a few times. This chain uses TRBV10-3 with TRBJ2-3; D not certain. CDR3 size: 15 residues. Germline CDR1 ENHRY, CDR2 SYGVKD. Trimming cost V 1 base and J 3 bases, with 11 bases left between them. CDR3 residues: CAISELKGRTDTQYF. DNA of the CDR3: TGTGCCATCAGTGAGTTAAAGGGTCGGACAGATACGCAGTATTTT.

V and J are TRBV25-1 and TRBJ2-5; D may match TRBD1 or TRBD2 (7 bases each). This CDR3 region has 13 residues. From germline, CDR1 is MGHDK and CDR2 SYGVNS. Trimming stripped 8 bases from V and 2 bases from J, with 12 bases between. The CDR3, as DNA: TGTGCCAGCCAGCGGGACAGACAAGAGACCCAGTACTTC. Translation gives CASQRDRQETQYF.

The rearrangement links TRBV2 to TRBJ1-5, with D possibly TRBD1 on 5 matching bases. Germline CDR1 SNHLY, CDR2 FYNNEI. The V and J ends lost 7 bases and 7 bases respectively, with 20 bases between them. The CDR3 consists of 15 residues. The CDR3 DNA reads as TGTGCCAGCAAGGGGTTCGAGGCGTCCGGCCAGCCCCAGCATTTT. Its translation is CASKGFEASGQPQHF. Using reference TRBV2 and TRBJ1-5 for the parts outside the CDR3, the full variable domain is EPEVTQTPSHQVTQMGQEVILRCVPISNHLYFYWYRQILGQKVEFLVSFYNNEISEKSEIFDDQFSVERPDGSNFTLKIRSTKLEDSAMYFCASKGFEASGQPQHFGDGTRLSIL.

CDR3 bases: TGTGCCAGCAGCAACGGTCAGGGCTACGAGCAGTACGTC. Residues: CASSNGQGYEQYV. The J gene is TRBJ2-7, the V gene TRBV28; possible D gene TRBD1, 5 bases. The CDR3 contains 13 residues. Trimming shortened V by 6 bases and J by 3 bases, and 12 bases separated the two germline ends. Germline V lookup: CDR1 MDHEN, CDR2 SYDVKM.

The count of this clone is one. The rearrangement uses TRBV7-8 and TRBJ2-5; 10 bases line up with TRBD1. V shed 5 bases and J 2 bases; nucleotides not matched to a gene: 5. The germline V gene has CDR1 SGHVS and CDR2 FQNEAQ. The length of the CDR3 is 15 residues. CDR3 sequence (DNA): TGTGCCAGCAGCCCGGACAGGGGGTCTCAAGAGACCCAGTACTTC. This codes for CASSPDRGSQETQYF.

The CDR3: CASSSPRSPPLQETQYF. The DNA for the CDR3 is TGTGCCAGCAGTTCTCCCCGGAGCCCCCCACTCCAAGAGACCCAGTACTTC. This rearrangement joins TRBV28 to TRBJ2-5; D remains ambiguous. The CDR3 runs 17 residues. CDR1 MDHEN and CDR2 SYDVKM come from the germline V gene. Trimming stripped 4 bases from V and 1 base from J, with 19 bases between.

J is TRBJ2-3 and V is TRBV25-1; D is unclear. V was pared by 6 bases and J by 5 bases, with 6 bases between. The germline V gene encodes CDR1 MGHDK and CDR2 SYGVNS. This CDR3 has 11 residues. DNA of the CDR3: TGTGCCAGCAGATACCTAGATACGCAGTATTTT. Amino acid sequence: CASRYLDTQYF.

V and J are TRBV5-8 and TRBJ2-3; D possibly matches TRBD1 or TRBD2 (6 bases each). Between the trimmed V and J ends, which lost 4 bases and 1 base, there was a span of 16 bases. Germline loops: CDR1 SGHTS, CDR2 YDEGEE. This CDR3 has 16 residues. CDR3 coding DNA: TGTGCCAGCAGCCGCCTGGGGGGCGGGGGCACAGATACGCAGTATTTT. It codes for CASSRLGGGGTDTQYF.

This clone occurred a few times. The chain recombines TRBV10-3 with TRBJ1-5; D gene ambiguous. The CDR3 is 13 amino acids. Germline lookup yields CDR1 ENHRY and CDR2 SYGVKD. The V end lost 3 bases, the J end lost 5 bases, and 8 bases lay between the germline ends. CDR3 amino acids: CAISESQHQPQHF. The DNA of the CDR3 is TGTGCCATCAGTGAAAGTCAGCATCAGCCCCAGCATTTT.

This clone occurred once. This sequence joins TRBV29-1 and TRBJ1-2; perhaps TRBD1 as D (5 bases). Trimming took off 3 bases at V and 4 bases at J, with 18 bases between the two ends. Germline lookup yields CDR1 SQVTM and CDR2 ANQGSEA. The CDR3 covers 15 residues. CDR3 sequence reads: CSVETGDGNVYGYTF. The CDR3 nucleotides read TGCAGCGTTGAGACCGGGGACGGTAATGTCTATGGCTACACCTTC.

The rearrangement joins TRBV6-5 to TRBJ2-7; tentative D call: TRBD1 (6 bases). V dropped 0 bases and J dropped 3 bases, with 9 bases sitting between them. The germline V gene encodes CDR1 MNHEY and CDR2 SVGAGI. This CDR3 is 14 amino acids long. CDR3 nucleotide sequence: TGTGCCAGCAGTTACTCGAGGGGGAACTACGAGCAGTACGTC. Its translation is CASSYSRGNYEQYV.

V gene TRBV5-1 combines with J gene TRBJ2-2, with 9 bases fitting TRBD1. V shed 2 bases, J shed 3 bases, and the junction held 2 bases outside the gene matches. The CDR3 is 15 amino acids. Germline V gene data show CDR1 as SGHRS and CDR2 as YFSETQ. The CDR3 DNA reads as TGCGCCAGCAGCTTTAGACAGGGGGACACCGGGGAGCTGTTTTTT. Translating it yields CASSFRQGDTGELFF.

This rearrangement joins TRBV7-2 to TRBJ1-1; D possibly corresponds to TRBD1 (5 bases). Looked up from germline, CDR1 is SGHTA and CDR2 is FQGNSA. The V and J ends lost 11 bases and 6 bases respectively, with 22 bases between them. This CDR3 region has 14 residues. DNA for the CDR3: TGTGCCCCCTCTCCCGGGGCCAGTGGCTCTGAAGCTTTCTTT. Translated: CAPSPGASGSEAFF.

The chain joins TRBV20-1 to TRBJ2-3; D is ambiguous. Germline CDR1 reads DFQATT; CDR2 reads SNEGSKA (reference sequence). This CDR3 is built from 13 residues. Trimming left V 3 bases short and J 0 bases short, with 7 bases between. This CDR3 reads CSASLGSTDTQYF. Written as DNA, the CDR3 is TGCAGTGCTAGTCTGGGGAGCACAGATACGCAGTATTTT.

The chain recombines TRBV19 with TRBJ2-2, with a possible D match to TRBD2 (6 bases). V lost 6 bases and J 2 bases, leaving 13 bases between the germline ends. The CDR3 sequence is 15 residues long. In germline, CDR1 is LNHDA, CDR2 SQIVND (reference sequence). The CDR3 protein is CASRTGTPNTGELFF. For the CDR3, the DNA is TGTGCCAGTAGAACCGGGACTCCTAACACCGGGGAGCTGTTTTTT.

The rearrangement links TRBV24-1 to TRBJ2-5, with no clear D. Germline CDR1 KGHDR, CDR2 SFDVKD. The CDR3 totals 14 residues. V shed 1 base and J shed 4 bases, with 9 bases lying between them. The chain's CDR3 is CATSDFTTSETQYF. In nucleotides, the CDR3 is TGTGCCACCAGTGATTTCACTACTTCAGAGACCCAGTACTTC.